These 5 T cell receptor delta chains came from one sample sequenced in a study of gamma delta lymphoproliferative disorders and STAT genes. TCRdb re-called the multiplex PCR reads through CATT. This sample carries under 2,000 delta-chain clones, about 3% of them seen once, and the ten largest clones take around 12%. Genomic DNA from isolated PBMCs served as the sequencing template. The sample comprised blood. These receptors were collected from a human donor in good health.

As concerns this clone: This DNA's translation and the protein TCRdb lists, from a much larger clone, do not match at residue 10, likely due to a read error; the protein shown is translated from the DNA. The J gene is TRDJ2, the V gene TRAV38-2/DV8; no reliable D call. CDR3 length: 12 amino acids. CDR1 is TSESDYY and CDR2 is QEAYKQQN in the germline V gene. The CDR3 here is CAYRSSTAQPFF. The CDR3 DNA sequence: TGTGCTTATAGGAGCAGTACAGCACAACCCTTCTTT.

Comments on this clone: A single base is all that separates this from a far larger clone, so a read error is likely. Within the sample, other DNA sequences also encode this same CDR3. The rearrangement joins TRDV1 to TRDJ1, with D possibly called TRDD2 or TRDD3 (9 bases each). The CDR3 is made up of 24 amino acids. CDR1 is TSWWSYY, CDR2 QGS, per germline. The CDR3: CALGDPSYVGGTGGRIKYTDKLIF. In DNA, the CDR3 is TGCGCTCTTGGGGACCCTTCCTACGTGGGAGGAACTGGGGGACGCATTAAGTACACCGATAAACTCATCTTT.

The sample holds a few counts of this clone. A read error likely explains why the TCRdb protein, taken from a much larger clone, differs from this DNA's translation at residue 3; the protein shown is translated from the DNA. The gene calls are TRDV2 and TRDJ1, with 11 bases aligning to TRDD3. The germline CDR1 and CDR2 sequences are GEAIGNYY and EKD. The length of the CDR3 is 16 residues. CDR3 residues: CAYDILLGDNTDKLIF. DNA of the CDR3: TGTGCCTATGACATTCTACTGGGGGATAACACCGATAAACTCATCTTT.

As concerns this clone: A far larger clone is off by one base, so a read error is likely. Different DNA sequences within this sample yield the same CDR3. The DNA for the CDR3 is TGTGCCTGTGACACCTTATGCCGATGCACCGATAAACTCATCTTT. Protein: CACDTLCRCTDKLIF. The chain has TRDV2 and TRDJ1; D is ambiguous. Germline loops: CDR1 GEAIGNYY, CDR2 EKD. Trimming shortened V by 0 bases and J by 1 base, and 11 bases separated the two germline ends. The CDR3 length is 15 residues.

This clone appeared a few times. This DNA translates differently at residue 6 from the TCRdb protein, which is that of a much larger clone; a read error is likely, and the protein shown is the DNA's own translation. The chain uses TRAV23/DV6 and TRDJ1; possible D gene TRDD3, 7 bases. Between the trimmed V and J ends, which lost 3 bases and 2 bases, there was a span of 29 bases. The CDR3 is 19 amino acids. CDR1 and CDR2 (germline): NTAFDY, IRPDVSE (reference sequence). The CDR3 sequence is CAANQYFLFRWGPTDKLIF. CDR3 nucleotide sequence: TGTGCAGCAAATCAATACTTCCTTTTTCGCTGGGGGCCGACCGATAAACTCATCTTT.